This T cell receptor beta chain was observed in a study of human T cells and chemical hapten exposure. Overall study results and limits: Positive correlation was observed between PT1 expanded TCR counts and patch test score.

This clonotype has a handful of counts. As yet, its antigen is unknown. MiXCR, applied by TCRdb to the RACE reads, yields one record per CDR3 protein. The table records approximately 97,000 distinct CDR3 sequences, roughly 10% of them present only once. This CDR3 has 15 residues. V gave up 0 bases and J gave up 2 bases, with 7 bases separating them. Germline V CDR1 and CDR2: LNHNV, YYDKDF (reference sequence). Stated time point: patch test 2, 6 weeks after DPC sensitization. Regarding treatment: therapeutic diphenylcyclopropenone sensitization with weekly scalp DPC. This sequence was found in a woman aged 40 to 50 with alopecia areata. Some clones in this sample may be carry-over from other donors' samples. The chain carries TRBV15 and TRBJ2-2, with D unclear. Sequenced here: whole blood, sampled in connection with sensitization to the hapten diphenylcyclopropenone (DPC). The CDR3 sequence is CATSRDPTNTGELFF. Written as DNA, the CDR3 is TGTGCCACCAGCAGAGATCCCACTAACACCGGGGAGCTGTTTTTT.